Listed below are T cell receptor beta chains from one sample, sequenced in a study of blood T cell repertoires in COVID-19. The assay was immunoSEQ multiplex PCR, and TCRdb's table has in-frame clones only and misses some. The repertoire consists of over 130,000 clones, with approximately 90% occurring once and the leading ten covering 11%. The sample consisted of peripheral blood. Every receptor here comes from a woman at least 80 years old with acute or convalescent COVID-19. The CDR3 runs from the conserved cysteine through the conserved F or W. A D gene is named only where the DNA matches it firmly. Rows may omit the clone size; those that give it use once, few, many or a size class.

j_gene: TRBJ1-3; v_gene: TRBV21-1; abundance: NA; d_gene: NA; CDR3aa: CASPGLIPTGGNTIYF; CDR3nt: TGTGCCAGCCCGGGCCTCATTCCTACGGGAGGAAACACCATATATTTT
j_gene: TRBJ1-3; v_gene: TRBV5-1; abundance: NA; d_gene: TRBD1; CDR3aa: CASSLATGGIAGNTIYF; CDR3nt: TGCGCCAGCAGCTTAGCGACAGGGGGCATTGCTGGAAACACCATATATTTT
j_gene: TRBJ1-1; v_gene: TRBV19; abundance: NA; d_gene: NA; CDR3aa: CASSPVTTGKRTEAFF; CDR3nt: TGTGCCAGTAGCCCCGTTACCACAGGGAAACGCACTGAAGCTTTCTTT
j_gene: TRBJ2-1; v_gene: TRBV5-1; abundance: NA; d_gene: TRBD1; CDR3aa: CASSLAPGQGYNEQFF; CDR3nt: TGCGCCAGCAGCTTGGCTCCGGGACAGGGTTACAATGAGCAGTTCTTC
j_gene: TRBJ1-5; v_gene: TRBV27; abundance: NA; d_gene: TRBD1; CDR3aa: CASSEGDRGYSNQPQHF; CDR3nt: TGTGCCAGCAGTGAAGGGGACAGGGGATATAGCAATCAGCCCCAGCATTTT
j_gene: TRBJ2-3; v_gene: TRBV18; abundance: NA; d_gene: NA; CDR3aa: CASSPPAVPTQYF; CDR3nt: TGTGCCAGCTCACCACCCGCGGTCCCGACGCAGTATTTT
j_gene: TRBJ2-1; v_gene: TRBV6-2/TRBV6-3; abundance: once; d_gene: NA; CDR3aa: CASSYGQGPTFGQFF; CDR3nt: TGTGCCAGCAGTTACGGGCAGGGGCCAACGTTCGGTCAGTTCTTC
j_gene: TRBJ1-1; v_gene: TRBV10-1; abundance: few; d_gene: TRBD1; CDR3aa: CASRDLTGERTEAFF; CDR3nt: TGCGCCAGCAGGGACCTGACAGGGGAGAGGACTGAAGCTTTCTTT
j_gene: TRBJ1-5; v_gene: TRBV2; abundance: NA; d_gene: TRBD1; CDR3aa: CASRPGQGGDSNQPQHF; CDR3nt: TGTGCCAGCAGGCCCGGACAGGGGGGGGATAGCAATCAGCCCCAGCATTTT
j_gene: TRBJ2-7; v_gene: TRBV6-5; abundance: NA; d_gene: NA; CDR3aa: CASSEENQREQYF; CDR3nt: TGTGCCAGCAGCGAGGAGAACCAAAGGGAGCAGTACTTC
j_gene: TRBJ2-3; v_gene: TRBV4-2; abundance: NA; d_gene: TRBD2; CDR3aa: CASSQDVSGGAGDTQYF; CDR3nt: TGTGCCAGCAGCCAAGATGTTAGCGGGGGGGCCGGTGATACGCAGTATTTT
j_gene: TRBJ1-5; v_gene: TRBV6-2/TRBV6-3; abundance: NA; d_gene: NA; CDR3aa: CASSTTIDQPQHF; CDR3nt: TGTGCCAGCAGTACCACTATTGATCAGCCCCAGCATTTT
j_gene: TRBJ1-6; v_gene: TRBV2; abundance: NA; d_gene: NA; CDR3aa: CASQSEGIGSPLHF; CDR3nt: TGTGCCAGCCAGTCTGAGGGAATTGGATCACCCCTCCACTTT
j_gene: TRBJ2-1; v_gene: TRBV5-6; abundance: NA; d_gene: NA; CDR3aa: CASSLDPTNEQFF; CDR3nt: TGTGCCAGCAGCTTGGATCCCACTAATGAGCAGTTCTTC
j_gene: TRBJ1-1; v_gene: TRBV4-1; abundance: few; d_gene: NA; CDR3aa: CASSQDRVRFWAEAFF; CDR3nt: TGCGCCAGCAGCCAAGACAGGGTTAGGTTCTGGGCTGAAGCTTTCTTT
j_gene: TRBJ1-3; v_gene: TRBV5-1; abundance: NA; d_gene: NA; CDR3aa: CASSLEARGSGNTIYF; CDR3nt: TGCGCCAGCAGCTTGGAGGCAAGGGGCTCTGGAAACACCATATATTTT
j_gene: TRBJ2-7; v_gene: TRBV5-3; abundance: NA; d_gene: TRBD2; CDR3aa: CARSSPTSGGESYEQYF; CDR3nt: TGTGCCAGAAGCTCTCCGACTAGCGGGGGGGAGTCCTACGAGCAGTACTTC
j_gene: TRBJ2-1; v_gene: TRBV7-3; abundance: NA; d_gene: TRBD2; CDR3aa: CASSFGLAGFNEQFF; CDR3nt: TGTGCCAGCAGCTTCGGACTAGCGGGGTTCAATGAGCAGTTCTTC
j_gene: TRBJ2-5; v_gene: TRBV7-9; abundance: NA; d_gene: TRBD2; CDR3aa: CASSLWGGRTETQYF; CDR3nt: TGTGCCAGCAGCTTATGGGGGGGAAGGACGGAGACCCAGTACTTC
j_gene: TRBJ1-2; v_gene: TRBV10-3; abundance: NA; d_gene: NA; CDR3aa: CAAQRGANYGYTF; CDR3nt: TGTGCCGCTCAACGCGGAGCTAACTATGGCTACACCTTC
j_gene: TRBJ2-7; v_gene: TRBV5-1; abundance: NA; d_gene: NA; CDR3aa: CASSPGQSANDEQYF; CDR3nt: TGCGCCAGCAGCCCCGGACAGTCTGCTAACGACGAGCAGTACTTC
j_gene: TRBJ2-5; v_gene: TRBV19; abundance: few; d_gene: TRBD1; CDR3aa: CATTGGKKTQYF; CDR3nt: TGTGCCACTACAGGGGGTAAAAAGACCCAGTACTTC
j_gene: TRBJ1-4; v_gene: TRBV18; abundance: NA; d_gene: TRBD1; CDR3aa: CASSPLIGQGPTNEKLFF; CDR3nt: TGTGCCAGCTCACCATTAATTGGACAGGGGCCAACTAATGAAAAACTGTTTTTT
j_gene: TRBJ2-2; v_gene: TRBV19; abundance: NA; d_gene: TRBD1; CDR3aa: CASSNGQGDFGELFF; CDR3nt: TGTGCCAGTAGTAACGGACAGGGCGACTTCGGGGAGCTGTTTTTT
j_gene: TRBJ2-5; v_gene: TRBV5-1; abundance: NA; d_gene: TRBD1; CDR3aa: CASSLVQGEETQYF; CDR3nt: TGCGCCAGCAGCTTGGTACAGGGGGAAGAGACCCAGTACTTC
j_gene: TRBJ1-6; v_gene: TRBV7-8; abundance: NA; d_gene: NA; CDR3aa: CASSLQNYNSPLHF; CDR3nt: TGTGCCAGCAGCCTACAGAATTATAATTCACCCCTCCACTTT
j_gene: TRBJ1-2; v_gene: TRBV2; abundance: NA; d_gene: TRBD1; CDR3aa: CASSDRGRNYGYTF; CDR3nt: TGTGCCAGCAGTGACAGGGGGAGAAACTATGGCTACACCTTC
j_gene: TRBJ1-2; v_gene: TRBV5-5; abundance: NA; d_gene: NA; CDR3aa: CASSLVGGPDYGYTF; CDR3nt: TGTGCCAGCAGCTTGGTCGGGGGGCCGGACTATGGCTACACCTTC
j_gene: TRBJ1-1; v_gene: TRBV11-1; abundance: NA; d_gene: NA; CDR3aa: CASSLSVNTEAFF; CDR3nt: TGTGCCAGCAGCTTATCTGTGAACACTGAAGCTTTCTTT
j_gene: TRBJ2-4; v_gene: TRBV6-5; abundance: NA; d_gene: TRBD2; CDR3aa: CASSYSGTSNDIQYF; CDR3nt: TGTGCCAGCAGTTACTCGGGGACTAGTAACGACATTCAGTACTTC
j_gene: TRBJ2-1; v_gene: TRBV7-2; abundance: NA; d_gene: TRBD2; CDR3aa: CASSLVTGGGAPYNEQFF; CDR3nt: TGTGCCAGCAGCTTAGTTACTGGCGGGGGGGCCCCCTACAATGAGCAGTTCTTC
j_gene: TRBJ2-3; v_gene: TRBV5-1; abundance: NA; d_gene: TRBD2; CDR3aa: CASSRGRGDSDTQYF; CDR3nt: TGCGCCAGCAGCCGAGGGCGGGGGGATTCAGATACGCAGTATTTT
j_gene: TRBJ1-1; v_gene: TRBV2; abundance: NA; d_gene: TRBD1; CDR3aa: CASSGQGATEAFF; CDR3nt: TGTGCCAGCAGTGGACAGGGGGCGACTGAAGCTTTCTTT
j_gene: TRBJ1-3; v_gene: TRBV5-4; abundance: NA; d_gene: NA; CDR3aa: CASSRRENGNTIYF; CDR3nt: TGTGCCAGCAGCCGGAGGGAAAATGGAAACACCATATATTTT
j_gene: TRBJ1-4; v_gene: TRBV5-1; abundance: NA; d_gene: NA; CDR3aa: CASSLASGAEKLFF; CDR3nt: TGCGCCAGCAGCTTGGCCTCTGGGGCCGAAAAACTGTTTTTT
j_gene: TRBJ1-6; v_gene: TRBV2; abundance: NA; d_gene: NA; CDR3aa: CASSEAGRVNSPLHF; CDR3nt: TGTGCCAGCAGTGAAGCCGGCAGGGTCAATTCACCCCTCCACTTT
j_gene: TRBJ2-2; v_gene: TRBV12-3/TRBV12-4; abundance: NA; d_gene: NA; CDR3aa: CASSLRPGELFF; CDR3nt: TGTGCCAGCAGCTTGCGTCCCGGGGAGCTGTTTTTT
j_gene: TRBJ1-3; v_gene: TRBV5-4; abundance: NA; d_gene: NA; CDR3aa: CASSASGERGNTIYF; CDR3nt: TGTGCCAGCAGCGCGAGCGGGGAAAGGGGAAACACCATATATTTT
j_gene: TRBJ1-2; v_gene: TRBV7-9; abundance: NA; d_gene: NA; CDR3aa: CASSSRDFNYGYTF; CDR3nt: TGTGCCAGCAGCTCCCGGGACTTCAATTATGGCTACACCTTC
j_gene: TRBJ1-2; v_gene: TRBV2; abundance: NA; d_gene: NA; CDR3aa: CASSELSNYGYTF; CDR3nt: TGTGCCAGCAGTGAATTGAGTAACTATGGCTACACCTTC
j_gene: TRBJ1-6; v_gene: TRBV19; abundance: NA; d_gene: TRBD1; CDR3aa: CASRRGQSNSPLHF; CDR3nt: TGTGCCAGTAGGCGGGGACAGAGTAATTCACCCCTCCACTTT
j_gene: TRBJ2-1; v_gene: TRBV30; abundance: NA; d_gene: TRBD1; CDR3aa: CALSGQLYNEQFF; CDR3nt: TGTGCCTTATCGGGACAGCTATACAATGAGCAGTTCTTC
j_gene: TRBJ1-2; v_gene: TRBV20-1; abundance: NA; d_gene: NA; CDR3aa: CSGGYDGYTF; CDR3nt: TGCAGTGGAGGGTACGATGGCTACACCTTC
j_gene: TRBJ2-3; v_gene: TRBV2; abundance: once; d_gene: TRBD2; CDR3aa: CASISGRGGTDTQYF; CDR3nt: TGTGCCAGCATATCCGGGCGGGGGGGGACAGATACGCAGTATTTT
j_gene: TRBJ2-3; v_gene: TRBV5-1; abundance: NA; d_gene: NA; CDR3aa: CASSGGTAAVADTQYF; CDR3nt: TGCGCCAGCAGCGGGGGGACAGCGGCGGTCGCAGATACGCAGTATTTT
j_gene: TRBJ2-7; v_gene: TRBV11-2; abundance: NA; d_gene: TRBD2; CDR3aa: CASSSLSGRRGTYEQYF; CDR3nt: TGTGCCAGCAGCTCCCTATCGGGTCGGCGGGGGACCTACGAGCAGTACTTC
j_gene: TRBJ2-2; v_gene: TRBV5-4; abundance: few; d_gene: NA; CDR3aa: CASSLGQTNTGELFF; CDR3nt: TGTGCCAGCAGCTTGGGACAGACGAACACCGGGGAGCTGTTTTTT
j_gene: TRBJ1-1; v_gene: TRBV4-1; abundance: once; d_gene: TRBD1; CDR3aa: CASSPARGTVTGGNTEAFF; CDR3nt: TGCGCCAGCAGCCCTGCCAGAGGCACAGTAACAGGGGGGAACACTGAAGCTTTCTTT